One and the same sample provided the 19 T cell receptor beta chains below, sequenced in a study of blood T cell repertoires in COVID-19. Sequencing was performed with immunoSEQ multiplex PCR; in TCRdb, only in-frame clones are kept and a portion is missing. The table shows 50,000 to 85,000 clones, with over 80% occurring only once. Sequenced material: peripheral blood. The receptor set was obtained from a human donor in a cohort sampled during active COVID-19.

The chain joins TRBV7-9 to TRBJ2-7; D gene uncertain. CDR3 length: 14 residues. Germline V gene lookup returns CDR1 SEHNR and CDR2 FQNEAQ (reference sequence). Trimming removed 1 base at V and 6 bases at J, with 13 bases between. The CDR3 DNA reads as TGTGCCAGCAGCTTAGATGGCAGGTTCGGCGAGCAGTACTTC. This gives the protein CASSLDGRFGEQYF.

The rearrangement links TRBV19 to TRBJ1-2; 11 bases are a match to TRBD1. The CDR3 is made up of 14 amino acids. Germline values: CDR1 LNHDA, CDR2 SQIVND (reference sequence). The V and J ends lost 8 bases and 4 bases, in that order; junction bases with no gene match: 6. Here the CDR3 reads CASSDRGQAYGYTF. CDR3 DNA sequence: TGTGCCAGTTCGGACAGGGGGCAGGCCTATGGCTACACCTTC.

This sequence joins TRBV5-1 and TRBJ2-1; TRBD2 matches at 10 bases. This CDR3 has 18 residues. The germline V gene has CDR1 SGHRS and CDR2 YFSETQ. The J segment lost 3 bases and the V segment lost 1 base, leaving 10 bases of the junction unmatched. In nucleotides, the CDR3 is TGCGCCAGCAGCTTGCCTAGCGGGGGCTACGAGCTCTACAATGAGCAGTTCTTC. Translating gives CASSLPSGGYELYNEQFF.

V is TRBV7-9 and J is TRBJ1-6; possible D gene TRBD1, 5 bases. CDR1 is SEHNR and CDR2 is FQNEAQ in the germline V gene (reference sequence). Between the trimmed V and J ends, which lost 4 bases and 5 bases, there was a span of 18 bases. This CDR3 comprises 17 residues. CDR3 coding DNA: TGTGCCAGCAGCTCATCAGCCCCGGGGGGTCATAATTCACCCCTCCACTTT. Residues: CASSSSAPGGHNSPLHF.

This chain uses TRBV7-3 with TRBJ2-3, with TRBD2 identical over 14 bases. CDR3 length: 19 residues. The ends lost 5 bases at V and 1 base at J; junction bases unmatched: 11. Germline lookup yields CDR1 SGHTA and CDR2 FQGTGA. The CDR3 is CASSRRGLAGAPGTDTQYF. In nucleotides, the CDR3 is TGTGCCAGCAGCCGGCGGGGACTAGCGGGGGCCCCGGGCACAGATACGCAGTATTTT.

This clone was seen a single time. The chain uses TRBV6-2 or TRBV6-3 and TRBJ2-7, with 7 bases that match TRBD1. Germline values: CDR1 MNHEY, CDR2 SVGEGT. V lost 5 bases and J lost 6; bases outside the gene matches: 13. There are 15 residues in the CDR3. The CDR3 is CASSTPGTAIGEQYF. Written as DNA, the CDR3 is TGTGCCAGCAGTACCCCCGGGACAGCCATCGGCGAGCAGTACTTC.

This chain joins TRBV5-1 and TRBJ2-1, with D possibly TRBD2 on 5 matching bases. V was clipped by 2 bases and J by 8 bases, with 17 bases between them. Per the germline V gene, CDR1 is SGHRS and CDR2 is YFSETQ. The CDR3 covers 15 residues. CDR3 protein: CASSLEASRSDEQFF. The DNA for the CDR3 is TGCGCCAGCAGCTTAGAGGCTAGCCGCAGCGATGAGCAGTTCTTC.

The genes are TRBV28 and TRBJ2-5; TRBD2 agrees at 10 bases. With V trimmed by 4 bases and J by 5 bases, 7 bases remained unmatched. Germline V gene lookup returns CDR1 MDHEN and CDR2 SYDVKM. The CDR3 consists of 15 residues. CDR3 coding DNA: TGTGCCAGCAGTTACCAGCGGGAGGGCCATGAGACCCAGTACTTC. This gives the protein CASSYQREGHETQYF.

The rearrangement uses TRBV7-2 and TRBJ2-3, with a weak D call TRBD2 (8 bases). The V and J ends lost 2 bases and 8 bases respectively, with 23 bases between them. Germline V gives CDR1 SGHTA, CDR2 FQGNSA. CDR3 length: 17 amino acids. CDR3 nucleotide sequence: TGTGCCAGCAGCTTAAGGGGGCCGGGACTAGTGGAGGGTACGCAGTATTTT. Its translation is CASSLRGPGLVEGTQYF.

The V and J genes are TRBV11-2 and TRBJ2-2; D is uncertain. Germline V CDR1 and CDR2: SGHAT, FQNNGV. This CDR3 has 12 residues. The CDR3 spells CVVVVNTGELFF. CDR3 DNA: TGTGTTGTAGTAGTGAACACCGGGGAGCTGTTTTTT. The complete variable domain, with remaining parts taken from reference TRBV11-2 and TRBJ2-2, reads EAGVAQSPRYKIIEKRQSVAFWCNPISGHATLYWYQQILGQGPKLLIQFQNNGVVDDSQLPKDRFSAERLKGVDSTLKIQPAKLEDSAVYLCVVVVNTGELFFGEGSRLTVL.

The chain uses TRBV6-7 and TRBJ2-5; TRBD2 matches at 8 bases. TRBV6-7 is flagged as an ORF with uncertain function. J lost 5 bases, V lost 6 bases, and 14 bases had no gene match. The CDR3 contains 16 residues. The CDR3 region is CASRMYCGGLWETQYF. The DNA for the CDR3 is TGTGCCAGCAGGATGTACTGCGGGGGGCTATGGGAGACCCAGTACTTC.

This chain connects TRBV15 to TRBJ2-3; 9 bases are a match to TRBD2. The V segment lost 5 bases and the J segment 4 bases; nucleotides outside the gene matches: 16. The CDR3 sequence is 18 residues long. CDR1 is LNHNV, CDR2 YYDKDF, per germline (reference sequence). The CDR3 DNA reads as TGTGCCACCAGCCGATTACCGGGGGATAGCGGGAGTTCAGATACGCAGTATTTT. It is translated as CATSRLPGDSGSSDTQYF.

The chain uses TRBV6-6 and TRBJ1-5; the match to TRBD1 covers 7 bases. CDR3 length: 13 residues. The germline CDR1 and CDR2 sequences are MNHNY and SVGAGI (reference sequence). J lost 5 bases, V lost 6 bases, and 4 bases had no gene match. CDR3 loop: CASRDRDYQPQHF. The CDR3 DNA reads TGTGCCAGCAGAGACAGGGATTATCAGCCCCAGCATTTT.

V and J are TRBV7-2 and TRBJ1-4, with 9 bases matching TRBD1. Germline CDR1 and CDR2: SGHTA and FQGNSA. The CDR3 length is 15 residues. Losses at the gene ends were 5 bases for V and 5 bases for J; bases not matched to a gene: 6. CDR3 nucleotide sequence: TGTGCCAGCAGCCCGGACGGACAGGGGAATGAAAAACTGTTTTTT. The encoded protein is CASSPDGQGNEKLFF.

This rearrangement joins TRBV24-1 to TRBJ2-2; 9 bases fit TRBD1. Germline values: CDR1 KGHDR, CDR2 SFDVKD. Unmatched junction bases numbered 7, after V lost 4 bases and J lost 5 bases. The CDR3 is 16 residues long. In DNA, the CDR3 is TGTGCCACCAGTGACACGGACAGGGGTCGGACCGGGGAGCTGTTTTTT. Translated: CATSDTDRGRTGELFF.

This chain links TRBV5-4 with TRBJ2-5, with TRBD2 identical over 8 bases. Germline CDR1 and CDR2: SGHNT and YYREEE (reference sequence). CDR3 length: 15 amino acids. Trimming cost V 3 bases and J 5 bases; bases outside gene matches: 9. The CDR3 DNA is TGTGCCAGCAGCTCTCGCGGGAGGTGGATGGAGACCCAGTACTTC. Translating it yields CASSSRGRWMETQYF.

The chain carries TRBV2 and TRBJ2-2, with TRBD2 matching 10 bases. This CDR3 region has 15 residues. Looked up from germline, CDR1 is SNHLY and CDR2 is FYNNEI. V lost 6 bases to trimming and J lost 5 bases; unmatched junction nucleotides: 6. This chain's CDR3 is CASRPLTSGTGELFF. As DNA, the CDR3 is TGTGCCAGCAGACCTTTGACTAGCGGGACCGGGGAGCTGTTTTTT.

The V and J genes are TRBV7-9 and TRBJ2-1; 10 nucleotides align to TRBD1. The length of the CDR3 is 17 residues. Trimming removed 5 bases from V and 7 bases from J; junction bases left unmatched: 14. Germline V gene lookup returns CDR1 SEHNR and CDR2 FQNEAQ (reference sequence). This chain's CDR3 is CASSLFSGTGDRNEQFF. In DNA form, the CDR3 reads TGTGCCAGCAGCCTCTTCAGTGGGACAGGGGATCGGAATGAGCAGTTCTTC.

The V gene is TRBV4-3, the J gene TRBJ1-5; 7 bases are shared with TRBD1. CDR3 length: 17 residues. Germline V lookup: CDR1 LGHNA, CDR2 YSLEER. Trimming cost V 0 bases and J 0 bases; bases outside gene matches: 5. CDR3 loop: CASSQEFGTDSNQPQHF. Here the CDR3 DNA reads TGCGCCAGCAGCCAAGAATTTGGGACAGATAGCAATCAGCCCCAGCATTTT.